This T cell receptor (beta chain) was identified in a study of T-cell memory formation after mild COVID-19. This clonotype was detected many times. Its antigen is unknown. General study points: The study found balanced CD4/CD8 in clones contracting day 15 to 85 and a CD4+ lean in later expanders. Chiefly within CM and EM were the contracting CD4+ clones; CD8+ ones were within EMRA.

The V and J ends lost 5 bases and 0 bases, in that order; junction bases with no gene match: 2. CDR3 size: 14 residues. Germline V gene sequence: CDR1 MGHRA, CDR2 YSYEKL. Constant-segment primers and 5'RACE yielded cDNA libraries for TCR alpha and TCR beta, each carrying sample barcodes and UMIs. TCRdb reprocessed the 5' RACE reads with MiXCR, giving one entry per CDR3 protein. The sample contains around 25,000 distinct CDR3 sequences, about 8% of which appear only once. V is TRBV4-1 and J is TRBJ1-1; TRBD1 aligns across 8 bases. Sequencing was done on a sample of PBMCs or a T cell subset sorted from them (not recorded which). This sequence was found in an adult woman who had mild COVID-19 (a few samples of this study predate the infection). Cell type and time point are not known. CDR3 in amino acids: CASSRTGLNTEAFF. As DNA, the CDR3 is TGCGCCAGCAGCAGGACAGGGCTGAACACTGAAGCTTTCTTT.